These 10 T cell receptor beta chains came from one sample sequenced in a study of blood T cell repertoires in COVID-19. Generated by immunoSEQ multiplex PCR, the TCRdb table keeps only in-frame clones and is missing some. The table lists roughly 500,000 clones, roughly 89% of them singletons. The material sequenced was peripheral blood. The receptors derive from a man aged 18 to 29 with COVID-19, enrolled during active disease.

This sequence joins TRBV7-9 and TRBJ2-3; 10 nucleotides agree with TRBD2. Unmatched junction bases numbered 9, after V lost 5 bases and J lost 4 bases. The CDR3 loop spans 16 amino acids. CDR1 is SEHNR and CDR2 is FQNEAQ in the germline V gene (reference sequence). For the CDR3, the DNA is TGTGCCAGCAGCCTGAGCGGGAGGGCCTCCGCAGATACGCAGTATTTT. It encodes CASSLSGRASADTQYF.

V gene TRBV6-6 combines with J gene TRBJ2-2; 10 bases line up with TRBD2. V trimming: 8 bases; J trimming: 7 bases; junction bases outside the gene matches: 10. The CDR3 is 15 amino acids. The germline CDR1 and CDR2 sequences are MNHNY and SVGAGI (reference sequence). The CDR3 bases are TGTGCCAGCTTTCCCCAGCGGGGGGGACTCGGGGAGCTGTTTTTT. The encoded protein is CASFPQRGGLGELFF.

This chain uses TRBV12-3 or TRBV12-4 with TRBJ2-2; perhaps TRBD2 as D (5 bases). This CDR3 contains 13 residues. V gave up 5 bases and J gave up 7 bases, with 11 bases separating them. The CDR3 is CASSRLEGGELFF. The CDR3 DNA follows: TGTGCCAGCAGTCGTTTAGAGGGCGGGGAGCTGTTTTTT.

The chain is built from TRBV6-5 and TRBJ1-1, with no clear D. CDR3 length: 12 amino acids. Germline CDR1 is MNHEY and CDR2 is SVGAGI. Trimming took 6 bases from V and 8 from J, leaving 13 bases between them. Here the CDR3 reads CASSLTGSEAFF. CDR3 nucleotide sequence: TGTGCCAGCAGCCTTACGGGTTCGGAAGCTTTCTTT.

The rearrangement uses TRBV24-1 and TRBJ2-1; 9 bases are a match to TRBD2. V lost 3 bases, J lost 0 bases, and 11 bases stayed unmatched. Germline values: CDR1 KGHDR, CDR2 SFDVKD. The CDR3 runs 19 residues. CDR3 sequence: CATSDPRLADTSSYNEQFF. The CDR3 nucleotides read TGTGCCACCAGTGATCCCCGACTAGCGGACACCAGCTCCTACAATGAGCAGTTCTTC.

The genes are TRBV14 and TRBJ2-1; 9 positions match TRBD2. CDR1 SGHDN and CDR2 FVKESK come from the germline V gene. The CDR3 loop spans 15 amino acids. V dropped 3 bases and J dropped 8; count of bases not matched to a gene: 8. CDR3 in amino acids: CASSQGGRALDEQFF. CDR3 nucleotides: TGTGCCAGCAGCCAGGGCGGGAGGGCCTTGGATGAGCAGTTCTTC.

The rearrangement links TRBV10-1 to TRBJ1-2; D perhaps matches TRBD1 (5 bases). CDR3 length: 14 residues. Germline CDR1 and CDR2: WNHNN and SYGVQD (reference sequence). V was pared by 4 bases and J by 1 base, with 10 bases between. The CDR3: CASSVWDFNYGYTF. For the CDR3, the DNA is TGCGCCAGCAGTGTCTGGGACTTTAACTATGGCTACACCTTC.

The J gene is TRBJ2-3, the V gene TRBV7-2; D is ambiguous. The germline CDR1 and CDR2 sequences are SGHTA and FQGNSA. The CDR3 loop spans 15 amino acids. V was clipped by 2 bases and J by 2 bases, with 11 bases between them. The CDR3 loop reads CASSLWPQITDTQYF. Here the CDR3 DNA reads TGTGCCAGCAGCTTATGGCCCCAGATCACAGATACGCAGTATTTT.

Written as DNA, the CDR3 is TGTGCCAGCAGCCTACAGGGCTATGGCTACACCTTC. Translated: CASSLQGYGYTF. The chain recombines TRBV7-8 with TRBJ1-2, with TRBD1 as a possible D gene (6 bases). Trimming left V 5 bases short and J 4 bases short, with 8 bases between. The CDR3 loop spans 12 amino acids. The germline V gene encodes CDR1 SGHVS and CDR2 FQNEAQ. Full variable domain (rest looked up from reference TRBV7-8 and TRBJ1-2): GAGVSQSPRYKVAKRGQDVALRCDPISGHVSLFWYQQALGQGPEFLTYFQNEAQLDKSGLPSDRFFAERPEGSVSTLKIQRTQQEDSAVYLCASSLQGYGYTFGSGTRLTVV.

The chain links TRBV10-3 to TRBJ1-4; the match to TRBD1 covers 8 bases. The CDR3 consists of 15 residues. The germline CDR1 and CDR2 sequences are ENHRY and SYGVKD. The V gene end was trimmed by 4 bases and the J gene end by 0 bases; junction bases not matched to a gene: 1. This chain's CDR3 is CAISGGQATNEKLFF. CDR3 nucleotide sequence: TGTGCCATCAGTGGGGGACAGGCAACTAATGAAAAACTGTTTTTT.